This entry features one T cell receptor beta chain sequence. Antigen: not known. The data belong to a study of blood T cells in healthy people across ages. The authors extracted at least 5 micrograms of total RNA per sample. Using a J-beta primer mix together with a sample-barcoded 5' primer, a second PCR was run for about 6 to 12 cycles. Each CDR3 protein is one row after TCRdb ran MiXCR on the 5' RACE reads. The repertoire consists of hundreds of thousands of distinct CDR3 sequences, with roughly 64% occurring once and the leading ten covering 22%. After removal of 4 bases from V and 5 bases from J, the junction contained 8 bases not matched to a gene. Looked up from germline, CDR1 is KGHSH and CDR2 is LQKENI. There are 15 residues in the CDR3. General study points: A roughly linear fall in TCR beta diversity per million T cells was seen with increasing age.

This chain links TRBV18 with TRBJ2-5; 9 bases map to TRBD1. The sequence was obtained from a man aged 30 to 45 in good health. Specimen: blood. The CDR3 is CASSRTGVDMETQYF. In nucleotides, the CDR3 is TGTGCCAGCTCACGGACAGGGGTGGACATGGAGACCCAGTACTTC.